The sequence of this TCR beta chain was determined in a study of graft-versus-host responses after intestinal transplantation. Study in general: Isolated intestinal, liver-intestinal, or multivisceral transplants were what recipients had. After anti-thymocyte globulin induction, recipients took tacrolimus and steroids for around three years. Study-level points and caveats: Elevated graft-versus-host to host-versus-graft clonal ratios in allografts were recorded for patients with graft-donor T cell macrochimerism. There was an association between peak levels of circulating GvH clones and early post-transplant HvG declines.

CDR1 is SGHTA and CDR2 is FQGTGA in the germline V gene. This CDR3 is built from 14 residues. Between the trimmed V and J ends, which lost 1 base and 9 bases, there was a span of 14 bases. Measured with immunoSEQ multiplex PCR; TCRdb has only the in-frame clones, and not every one. The repertoire holds 25,000 to 30,000 clones, around 80% seen once, with 0.7% in the top ten. A word on this clone: What it binds is unknown.

The chain carries TRBV7-3 and TRBJ2-3, with TRBD1 as a possible D gene (5 bases). The source material was unstimulated CD4+ T cells sorted from spleen or lymph node cells, sampled before intestinal transplant. This clonotype was obtained from a human donor who received an intestinal transplant. Here the CDR3 DNA reads TGTGCCAGCAGCTTAAAGTCTGCTGCAGGGACGCAGTATTTT. Its protein product is CASSLKSAAGTQYF.